This T cell receptor beta chain was sequenced during a study of T cells in Graves' hyperthyroidism and ophthalmopathy. Study context: Specimen type is peripheral blood, collected at initial diagnosis prior to any treatment.

The ends lost 6 bases at V and 1 base at J; junction bases unmatched: 9. Germline CDR1 reads DFQATT; CDR2 reads SNEGSKA (reference sequence). The CDR3 has 16 amino acids. Stable disease denoted Graves' hyperthyroidism without ophthalmopathy progression within 18 months. Hyperthyroidism was newly diagnosed in patients aged 18 to 65 (duration under 2 months). Investigators excluded patients with uncontrolled infection, other autoimmune disease, pregnancy or lactation. In this sample, this clonotype turned up a few times. The CDR3 regions of TCR beta were amplified from RNA transcripts. HTBI primers drove first-round RT-PCR of the TCR CDR3. Via MiXCR, TCRdb re-called the multiplex PCR reads, giving one row per CDR3 protein. The sample includes 300,000 to 500,000 distinct CDR3 sequences, 15% of them seen just once.

The sequenced sample was blood. This clonotype originated in a woman aged 30 to 39 with Graves' hyperthyroidism. The J gene is TRBJ2-6, the V gene TRBV20-1; the match to TRBD2 covers 7 bases. CDR3 in DNA: TGCAGTGCCGGGGGGACGGGTGGTTCTGGGGCCAACGTCCTGACTTTC. Translating it yields CSAGGTGGSGANVLTF.